Listed below are T cell receptor beta chains from one sample, sequenced in a study of blood T cell repertoires in COVID-19. Generated by immunoSEQ multiplex PCR, the TCRdb table keeps only in-frame clones and is missing some. Among 150,000 to 200,000 clones, about 80% were seen once, and the ten largest hold approximately 26%. Sample: peripheral blood. The receptors here all came from a woman aged 70-85 years with acute or convalescent COVID-19. The CDR3 runs from the conserved cysteine through the conserved F or W. The D gene is left open where the match is weak. The size field is filled for only some rows; it gives once, few, many or a size class.

clone size	D gene	J gene	V gene	CDR3 protein	CDR3 DNA
-	TRBD2	TRBJ2-3	TRBV14	CASRPGLASDTQYF	TGTGCCAGCAGGCCGGGACTAGCGTCAGATACGCAGTATTTT
-	TRBD2	TRBJ2-1	TRBV7-3	CASSVGGTRSYNEQFF	TGTGCCAGCAGCGTCGGTGGGACTAGATCCTACAATGAGCAGTTCTTC
-	-	TRBJ1-2	TRBV7-8	CASSLDLGNYGYTF	TGTGCCAGCAGCTTAGATCTCGGTAACTATGGCTACACCTTC
few	TRBD2	TRBJ2-2	TRBV19	CASTRTRPTGELFF	TGTGCCAGTACGCGGACTAGGCCCACCGGGGAGCTGTTTTTT
-	TRBD2	TRBJ2-3	TRBV30	CAWSVKRPGTSPDTPYF	TGTGCCTGGAGTGTAAAGAGGCCCGGGACTAGCCCAGATACGCCCTATTTT
-	TRBD1	TRBJ1-1	TRBV14	CASSQVAGGYTEAFF	TGTGCCAGCAGCCAAGTGGCAGGGGGATACACTGAAGCTTTCTTT
-	TRBD1	TRBJ2-2	TRBV5-1	CASSLWGTDTGELFF	TGCGCCAGCAGCTTGTGGGGGACAGACACCGGGGAGCTGTTTTTT
once	-	TRBJ2-5	TRBV30	CAWSFAPSQETQYF	TGTGCCTGGAGTTTCGCGCCGTCACAAGAGACCCAGTACTTC
-	TRBD2	TRBJ2-5	TRBV5-1	CASSLGTSGQETQYF	TGCGCCAGCAGCCTGGGGACTAGCGGACAAGAGACCCAGTACTTC
-	TRBD2	TRBJ2-2	TRBV7-9	CASSKLAGMDTGELFF	TGTGCCAGCAGCAAACTAGCGGGAATGGACACCGGGGAGCTGTTTTTT
-	-	TRBJ2-5	TRBV5-4	CASSFSGTSQETQYF	TGTGCCAGCAGCTTTTCGGGTACATCTCAAGAGACCCAGTACTTC
-	-	TRBJ2-3	TRBV19	CASRPGGAGGKDTQYF	TGTGCCAGTAGACCCGGCGGGGCAGGGGGTAAGGATACGCAGTATTTT
-	TRBD2	TRBJ2-1	TRBV7-3	CASSLTRLAGDNEQFF	TGTGCCAGCAGCTTAACCCGCCTAGCGGGAGACAATGAGCAGTTCTTC
-	-	TRBJ2-5	TRBV5-1	CASSLAGTVEETQYF	TGCGCCAGCAGCTTGGCCGGAACAGTTGAAGAGACCCAGTACTTC
-	-	TRBJ2-1	TRBV19	CASSIAPGADNEQFF	TGTGCCAGTAGTATAGCCCCGGGAGCGGATAATGAGCAGTTCTTC
-	-	TRBJ1-1	TRBV11-2	CASSLISGRAWEAFF	TGTGCCAGCAGCTTAATAAGTGGGAGAGCTTGGGAAGCTTTCTTT
-	TRBD2	TRBJ2-1	TRBV6-1	CASSGRLAGEYYNEQFF	TGTGCCAGCAGTGGACGACTAGCGGGAGAATACTACAATGAGCAGTTCTTC
-	TRBD2	TRBJ2-7	TRBV7-7	CASSQGLAGENEQYF	TGTGCCAGCAGCCAGGGACTAGCGGGAGAAAACGAGCAGTACTTC
-	-	TRBJ1-2	TRBV6-1	CASSEQRGLDGYTF	TGTGCCAGCAGTGAACAGCGGGGGCTGGATGGCTACACCTTC
-	-	TRBJ1-4	TRBV3-1/TRBV3-2	CASSQVILSDEKLFF	TGTGCCAGCAGCCAAGTCATACTAAGCGATGAAAAACTGTTTTTT
-	-	TRBJ1-6	TRBV5-1	CASSLDSGLNSPLHF	TGCGCCAGCAGCTTGGACTCAGGGCTTAATTCACCCCTCCACTTT
once	TRBD2	TRBJ2-1	TRBV10-1	CASSELAGGPRENEQFF	TGCGCCAGCAGTGAGCTGGCGGGAGGGCCAAGAGAAAATGAGCAGTTCTTC
-	-	TRBJ2-7	TRBV2	CASSVAGAGYGEQYF	TGTGCCAGCAGTGTAGCAGGCGCGGGATATGGTGAGCAGTACTTC
-	-	TRBJ2-7	TRBV12-3/TRBV12-4	CASSLYSYEQYF	TGTGCCAGCAGTTTATATAGCTACGAGCAGTACTTC
-	-	TRBJ2-1	TRBV5-4	CASSFGSFGTQDYNEQFF	TGTGCCAGCAGCTTTGGTAGCTTCGGGACTCAGGACTACAATGAGCAGTTCTTC
once	-	TRBJ1-1	TRBV9	CASSTLQGMNTEAFF	TGTGCCAGCAGCACCCTTCAGGGGATGAACACTGAAGCTTTCTTT
-	-	TRBJ1-6	TRBV7-8	CASSLTQGNLYNSPLHF	TGTGCCAGCAGCCTAACCCAGGGAAATTTATATAATTCACCCCTCCACTTT
-	-	TRBJ1-1	TRBV3-1/TRBV3-2	CASSQESGGAFF	TGTGCCAGCAGCCAAGAGTCGGGGGGAGCTTTCTTT